These 8 T cell receptor beta chains originate from one sample sequenced in a study of blood T cell repertoires in COVID-19. This table comes from immunoSEQ multiplex PCR, and its TCRdb copy is limited to in-frame clones, with some not included. Of some 240,000 clones listed, 75% to 90% were seen once; the top ten hold roughly an eighth. The specimen sequenced was peripheral blood. These TCRs come from a woman aged 55-70 years with active or convalescent COVID-19.

In its sample, this clone was seen a few times. The V and J genes are TRBV6-2 or TRBV6-3 and TRBJ2-7; weak D call: TRBD1 (5 bases). The CDR3 loop spans 14 amino acids. The germline V gene has CDR1 MNHEY and CDR2 SVGEGT. The V and J ends lost 2 bases and 7 bases respectively, with 15 bases between them. The CDR3 DNA sequence: TGTGCCAGCAGTTACCCGCCCCCAGGGATGGAGCAGTACTTC. Its translation: CASSYPPPGMEQYF.

This rearrangement joins TRBV14 to TRBJ1-1; D remains ambiguous. Germline CDR1 is SGHDN and CDR2 is FVKESK. The CDR3 runs to 14 residues. The germline V and J ends were trimmed by 4 bases and 7 bases, with 16 bases remaining between them. For the CDR3, the DNA is TGTGCCAGCAGCCTTAATTCGGGCGGGAATGAAGCTTTCTTT. Its translation: CASSLNSGGNEAFF. The whole variable domain, remainder taken from reference TRBV14 and TRBJ1-1, is EAGVTQFPSHSVIEKGQTVTLRCDPISGHDNLYWYRRVMGKEIKFLLHFVKESKQDESGMPNNRFLAERTGGTYSTLKVQPAELEDSGVYFCASSLNSGGNEAFFGQGTRLTVV.

CDR3 bases: TGTGCCAGTAGTCCTCCCTGGTCCAGGGACAGGGGGAACTATGGCTACACCTTC. It codes for CASSPPWSRDRGNYGYTF. The V and J genes are TRBV19 and TRBJ1-2; 11 bases map to TRBD1. Germline loops: CDR1 LNHDA, CDR2 SQIVND (reference sequence). The V and J ends lost 5 bases and 2 bases, in that order; junction bases with no gene match: 13. The CDR3 has 18 amino acids.

V usage is TRBV5-1 and J usage is TRBJ1-1, with D possibly being TRBD1 (5 bases). The CDR3 totals 14 residues. V lost 4 bases and J lost 0, with 10 bases in between. In germline, CDR1 is SGHRS, CDR2 YFSETQ. The CDR3: CASSEMTVNTEAFF. The CDR3 DNA follows: TGCGCCAGCAGCGAAATGACAGTGAACACTGAAGCTTTCTTT.

Here the CDR3 reads CASSPTRTENSPLHF. Written as DNA, the CDR3 is TGTGCCAGCAGCCCTACCCGGACAGAGAATTCACCCCTCCACTTT. The chain is built from TRBV9 and TRBJ1-6; tentatively, D is TRBD1 (6 bases). The CDR3 covers 15 residues. Trimming pared 4 bases from V and 7 bases from J, leaving 15 bases between. Germline assignment: CDR1 SGDLS and CDR2 YYNGEE.

The chain is built from TRBV9 and TRBJ2-3; D ambiguous. Trimming took off 4 bases at V and 5 bases at J, with 11 bases between the two ends. Per the germline V gene, CDR1 is SGDLS and CDR2 is YYNGEE. This CDR3 has 13 amino acids. The CDR3 here is CASSPGFQDTQYF. The CDR3 coding sequence is TGTGCCAGCAGCCCAGGCTTCCAAGATACGCAGTATTTT.

This clone appeared a single time. The J gene is TRBJ2-3, the V gene TRBV13, with 9 positions matching TRBD2. Unmatched junction bases numbered 7, after V lost 5 bases and J lost 1 base. The CDR3 runs to 16 residues. The germline CDR1 and CDR2 sequences are PRHDT and FYEKMQ (reference sequence). CDR3 bases: TGTGCCAGCAGCCCTGCGGAGCGGGGGGGCACAGATACGCAGTATTTT. It specifies CASSPAERGGTDTQYF.

The CDR3 loop is CASSDPHWTGGTYEQYF. In nucleotides, the CDR3 is TGTGCCAGCAGTGACCCCCACTGGACAGGGGGAACCTACGAGCAGTACTTC. The J gene is TRBJ2-7, the V gene TRBV6-1, with TRBD1 matching 10 bases. Germline CDR1 MNHNS, CDR2 SASEGT. The CDR3 has 17 amino acids. V was pared by 3 bases and J by 2 bases, with 10 bases of the junction left unmatched.